This T cell receptor beta chain was observed in a study of blood T cell repertoires in COVID-19. TCRdb keeps only in-frame clones here, not all; method: immunoSEQ multiplex PCR. The sample comprises around 310,000 clones, 90% of which are singletons, and around 0.98% rests with the top ten. Specimen: peripheral blood. The sequence was obtained from a woman in her thirties or forties with COVID-19, enrolled during active disease.

The CDR3 coding sequence is TGTGCCAGCAGGTTCAATGCGGATGCTGGGGGCTACACCTTC. Translation: CASRFNADAGGYTF. This chain joins TRBV27 and TRBJ1-2, with D unclear. Looked up from germline, CDR1 is MNHEY and CDR2 is SMNVEV (reference sequence). The CDR3 is 14 residues long. Trimming took 6 bases from V and 8 from J, leaving 19 bases between them.